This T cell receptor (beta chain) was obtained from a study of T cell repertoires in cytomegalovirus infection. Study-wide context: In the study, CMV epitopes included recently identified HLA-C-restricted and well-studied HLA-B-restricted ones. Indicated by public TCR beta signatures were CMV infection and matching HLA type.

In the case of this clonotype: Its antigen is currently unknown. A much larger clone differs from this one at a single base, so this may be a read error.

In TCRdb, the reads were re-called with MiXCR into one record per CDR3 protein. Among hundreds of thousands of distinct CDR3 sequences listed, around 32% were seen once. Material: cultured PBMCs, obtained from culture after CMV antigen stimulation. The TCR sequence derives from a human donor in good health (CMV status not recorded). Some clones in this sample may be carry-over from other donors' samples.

CDR3 loop: CASRSQGGSYEQYF. The CDR3 DNA sequence: TGTGCCAGCAGATCACAGGGAGGGTCCTACGAGCAGTACTTC. The gene calls are TRBV7-2 and TRBJ2-7; the D gene is possibly TRBD2 (7 bases). The CDR3 runs 14 residues. Trimming removed 6 bases at V and 1 base at J, with 13 bases between. Germline CDR1 is SGHTA and CDR2 is FQGNSA.